Listed below are T cell receptor beta chains from one sample, sequenced in a study of CD8 T cells in Susac syndrome. MiXCR, applied by TCRdb to the immunoSEQ multiplex PCR reads, yields one record per CDR3 protein. The sample lists 170,000 or so distinct CDR3 sequences, around 95% occurring once. Material for sequencing was CD4+ T cells from PBMCs. These receptors all come from a human donor with Susac syndrome. Each CDR3 is given without its conserved first and last residue.

v_gene: TRBV20-1
j_gene: TRBJ1-5
CDR3aa: SASRVDQPQH

v_gene: TRBV20-1
j_gene: TRBJ2-1
CDR3aa: SAPMGRDEQF

v_gene: TRBV7-9
j_gene: TRBJ1-1
CDR3aa: ASSRRDRVTEAF

v_gene: TRBV15
j_gene: TRBJ2-2
CDR3aa: ATSRDTDTGELF

v_gene: TRBV14
j_gene: TRBJ2-7
CDR3aa: ASSGGQGRNFYEQY

v_gene: TRBV18
j_gene: TRBJ1-2
CDR3aa: ASSPPAQVDGYT

v_gene: TRBV18
j_gene: TRBJ2-3
CDR3aa: ASSPQGSEDTQY

v_gene: TRBV5-1
j_gene: TRBJ2-3
CDR3aa: ASGSSKEPSLH

v_gene: TRBV20-1
j_gene: TRBJ2-7
CDR3aa: SARQSSSYEQY

v_gene: TRBV5-1
j_gene: TRBJ1-6
CDR3aa: ASSPEGQGHSPLH

v_gene: TRBV7-9
j_gene: TRBJ2-1
CDR3aa: ASSLTTGEQF

v_gene: TRBV11-2
j_gene: TRBJ1-6
CDR3aa: ASSSFGGDSPLH

v_gene: TRBV9
j_gene: TRBJ2-5
CDR3aa: ASSVEGAGGFETQY